The 21 T cell receptor beta chains below all came from one sample that was sequenced in a study of spatial heterogeneity in lung cancer. Each CDR3 protein is one row after TCRdb ran MiXCR on the 5' RACE reads. This table holds some 21,000 distinct CDR3 sequences, about 4.7% found once. Time point described: sample taken at primary tumor resection. Whole RNA from tumor, nontumor lung or frozen PBMC was sequenced unsorted. Sequencing was performed on PBMCs, taken at surgery. Receptors were obtained from a male donor with early-stage non-small cell lung cancer.

This clonotype is medium-sized by share. V gene TRBV10-3 combines with J gene TRBJ2-7; D perhaps matches TRBD2 (6 bases). The CDR3 extends over 13 amino acids. Between the trimmed V and J ends, which lost 2 bases and 4 bases, there was a span of 9 bases. Germline CDR1 reads ENHRY; CDR2 reads SYGVKD. CDR3 region: CAISEVAGYEQYF. The DNA of the CDR3 is TGTGCCATCAGTGAGGTTGCGGGGTACGAGCAGTACTTC.

There are many counts of this clonotype. The V and J genes are TRBV7-8 and TRBJ1-1; D gene ambiguous. This CDR3 has 13 amino acids. The V end lost 1 base, the J end lost 3 bases, and 6 bases lay between the germline ends. Germline-derived CDR1 and CDR2 are SGHVS and FQNEAQ. The CDR3, as DNA: TGTGCCAGCAGCTTAGTGGACCACACTGAAGCTTTCTTT. It translates to CASSLVDHTEAFF.

This clonotype was picked up many times. The chain carries TRBV18 and TRBJ1-5, with 8 bases matching TRBD1. The CDR3 has 15 amino acids. Per germline, CDR1 KGHSH and CDR2 LQKENI. The junction had 8 bases not matched to a gene; V was cut back by 3 bases and J by 7 bases. CDR3 bases: TGTGCCAGCTCACCGAGGACAGGGAGAGACCAGCCCCAGCATTTT. Protein sequence: CASSPRTGRDQPQHF.

At least ten counts were recorded for this clonotype. This chain uses TRBV20-1 with TRBJ2-3, with 10 bases matching TRBD2. Germline V gene lookup returns CDR1 DFQATT and CDR2 SNEGSKA (reference sequence). The CDR3 totals 16 residues. Losses at the gene ends were 3 bases for V and 4 bases for J; bases not matched to a gene: 10. The CDR3 DNA reads as TGCAGTGCTAGTGGCCAAGGGACTAGCGTCTCAGATACGCAGTATTTT. It translates to CSASGQGTSVSDTQYF.

This clonotype has ten or more counts. The genes are TRBV7-9 and TRBJ2-7; TRBD1 matches at 7 bases. CDR1 is SEHNR and CDR2 is FQNEAQ in the germline V gene (reference sequence). CDR3 length equals 15 residues. Trimming removed 6 bases from V and 5 bases from J; junction bases left unmatched: 13. CDR3 residues: CASRPTGDHLNEQYF. Written as DNA, the CDR3 is TGTGCCAGCAGGCCCACAGGGGATCACCTCAACGAGCAGTACTTC.

This clonotype was counted between two and nine times. The chain joins TRBV18 to TRBJ2-7, with 7 nucleotides matching TRBD2. With V trimmed by 2 bases and J by 5 bases, 3 bases remained unmatched. The V gene's germline CDR1 is KGHSH and CDR2 LQKENI. CDR3 size: 13 residues. The CDR3 reads CASSPGLENEQYF. Here the CDR3 DNA reads TGTGCCAGCTCACCAGGACTAGAAAACGAGCAGTACTTC.

This chain connects TRBV15 to TRBJ1-6; D not resolved. The CDR3 has 13 residues. CDR1 is LNHNV and CDR2 is YYDKDF in the germline V gene (reference sequence). Trimming removed 2 bases from V and 8 bases from J, with 7 bases in between. CDR3 sequence: CATSRSVDSPLHF. The CDR3 DNA reads TGTGCCACCAGCAGAAGCGTAGATTCACCCCTCCACTTT.

This clonotype has a count of ten or more. J is TRBJ1-2 and V is TRBV2, with TRBD1 matching over 7 bases. V dropped 6 bases and J dropped 5; count of bases not matched to a gene: 3. The CDR3 contains 12 residues. CDR1 is SNHLY and CDR2 is FYNNEI in the germline V gene. CDR3 region: CASRKGQYGYTF. The CDR3 DNA reads as TGTGCCAGCAGAAAGGGACAGTATGGCTACACCTTC.

This clonotype has a count of ten or more. The CDR3, as DNA: TGTGCCAGCAGCCCCGGGACAGGGGGGATGAACACTGAAGCTTTCTTT. Translation: CASSPGTGGMNTEAFF. The V and J genes are TRBV5-4 and TRBJ1-1, with 11 bases matching TRBD1. Germline V CDR1 and CDR2: SGHNT, YYREEE (reference sequence). V lost 4 bases, J lost 0 bases, and 5 bases stayed unmatched. The CDR3 runs to 16 residues.

By share, this clonotype counts as medium-sized (0.01 to 0.1%). This chain connects TRBV28 to TRBJ2-4; D remains unclear. The ends were cut back, 2 bases at V and 6 bases at J, with 5 bases in the middle. Germline assignment: CDR1 MDHEN and CDR2 SYDVKM. There are 12 residues in the CDR3. The CDR3 here is CASSLGRNIQYF. The DNA of the CDR3 is TGTGCCAGCAGTTTAGGAAGAAACATTCAGTACTTC.

This clonotype showed up many times. This rearrangement joins TRBV6-1 to TRBJ2-5; D remains unclear. Germline lookup yields CDR1 MNHNS and CDR2 SASEGT. The CDR3 totals 14 residues. V was clipped by 3 bases and J by 5 bases, with 13 bases between them. The CDR3 is CASSEHRGEETQYF. CDR3 nucleotide sequence: TGTGCCAGCAGTGAGCACAGAGGCGAGGAGACCCAGTACTTC.

There are a few counts of this clonotype. The chain uses TRBV6-2 or TRBV6-3 and TRBJ2-3; D unresolved. The CDR3 contains 13 residues. Germline V CDR1 and CDR2: MNHEY, SVGEGT. V was clipped by 8 bases and J by 1 base, with 10 bases between them. CDR3 region: CASLPLGTDTQYF. The CDR3 nucleotides read TGTGCCAGCTTGCCCCTAGGCACAGATACGCAGTATTTT.

This clonotype was counted at least ten times. J is TRBJ2-1 and V is TRBV3-1; D is unresolved. Germline V gives CDR1 LGHDT, CDR2 YNNKEL (reference sequence). The CDR3 consists of 13 residues. The germline V and J ends were trimmed by 0 bases and 12 bases, with 12 bases remaining between them. The CDR3 here is CASSQDRRDLQFF. The DNA of the CDR3 is TGTGCCAGCAGCCAAGATCGACGCGATCTGCAGTTCTTC.

This clonotype was seen many times. The V gene is TRBV5-1, the J gene TRBJ2-1, with a weak D call TRBD1 (5 bases). Deletions cut 0 bases from V and 8 bases from J, with 15 bases between. The CDR3 is 15 residues long. Germline CDR1 and CDR2: SGHRS and YFSETQ. CDR3 sequence (DNA): TGCGCCAGCAGCTTGGAGGTGGGGCCCTATTATGAGCAGTTCTTC. This encodes CASSLEVGPYYEQFF.

This clonotype was seen only a few times. J is TRBJ2-1 and V is TRBV6-1; 8 bases fit TRBD1. The CDR3 is 14 residues long. Germline V lookup: CDR1 MNHNS, CDR2 SASEGT. The ends lost 6 bases at V and 4 bases at J; junction bases unmatched: 5. The CDR3 nucleotides are TGTGCCAGCAGACCAGGGGGCGTTTACAATGAGCAGTTCTTC. It specifies CASRPGGVYNEQFF.

Ten or more counts support this clonotype. The V gene is TRBV18, the J gene TRBJ1-2; 7 bases map to TRBD1. J gave up 7 bases and V 3 bases, and 14 bases lay outside the gene matches. Germline V gene data show CDR1 as KGHSH and CDR2 as LQKENI. There are 16 residues in the CDR3. The CDR3 DNA is TGTGCCAGCTCACCTTCAGGCCAGGGGGGTTCTGGTGGCTACACCTTC. Encoded protein: CASSPSGQGGSGGYTF.

In this sample, this clonotype turned up many times. Here the CDR3 reads CASSLLQANEKLFF. CDR3 coding DNA: TGTGCCAGCAGTTTACTACAGGCTAATGAAAAACTGTTTTTT. The chain joins TRBV28 to TRBJ1-4; a possible D gene is TRBD1 (5 bases). Germline V gene sequence: CDR1 MDHEN, CDR2 SYDVKM. The V and J ends lost 2 bases and 3 bases respectively, with 7 bases between them. This CDR3 region has 14 residues.

This clonotype was detected ten times or more. This chain links TRBV3-1 with TRBJ2-7, with TRBD2 identical over 10 bases. This CDR3 is 15 amino acids long. Germline V gene data show CDR1 as LGHDT and CDR2 as YNNKEL (reference sequence). V dropped 1 base and J dropped 4; count of bases not matched to a gene: 4. The CDR3 DNA follows: TGTGCCAGCAGCCAAGTAGCGGGAGGAAGATACGAGCAGTACTTC. This encodes CASSQVAGGRYEQYF.

This clonotype was seen more than once but under ten times. This chain connects TRBV12-3 or TRBV12-4 to TRBJ2-1; D call uncertain. The V end was cut by 5 bases, the J end by 8 bases, with 7 bases between. The CDR3 runs 11 residues. The CDR3 sequence: CASSPQDEQFF. Here the CDR3 DNA reads TGTGCCAGCAGTCCTCAGGATGAGCAGTTCTTC.

Ten or more counts support this clonotype. This chain connects TRBV9 to TRBJ2-1; D not certain. V was clipped by 2 bases and J by 2 bases, with 11 bases between them. The germline CDR1 and CDR2 sequences are SGDLS and YYNGEE. The CDR3 sequence is 15 residues long. CDR3 sequence: CASSVAQTPYNEQFF. CDR3 DNA sequence: TGTGCCAGCAGCGTTGCTCAGACCCCCTACAATGAGCAGTTCTTC.

A note on this clonotype: A read error may be the cause here, since a much bigger clone is one base away. The chain employs TRBV6-5 and TRBJ1-2; D gene ambiguous. The V gene lost 8 bases and the J gene lost 3 bases, with 19 bases spanning the gap. The CDR3 spans 15 residues. In germline, CDR1 is MNHEY, CDR2 SVGAGI. DNA of the CDR3: TGTGCCAGCGCCTCCTGGACTAGGGATCACTATGGCTACACCTTC. Translated, it gives CASASWTRDHYGYTF.